This T cell receptor beta chain stems from a study of blood T cells in healthy people across ages. Alongside a J-beta primer mix, a sample-barcoded 5' primer served in a second PCR lasting roughly 6 to 11 cycles. The authors tagged each cDNA molecule using a template-switch adaptor with 12 random nucleotides. In TCRdb, the 5' RACE reads were re-called with MiXCR into one record per CDR3 protein. In the table there are roughly 1,500,000 distinct CDR3 sequences, around 36% of which are singletons. Regarding this clonotype: Its antigen is unidentified.

V shed 2 bases and J shed 2 bases, with 19 bases lying between them. CDR3 size: 17 residues. CDR1 MDHEN and CDR2 SYDVKM come from the germline V gene. Findings of the study overall: The long-lived group displayed more naive CD4+ cells, plus higher diversity, than the aged donors did.

Material: blood. The V gene is TRBV28, the J gene TRBJ2-7; a possible D gene is TRBD1 (6 bases). The origin of this receptor is a woman aged 25 to 39 in good health. CDR3 nucleotides: TGTGCCAGCAGTTTAGAACCACAGGGTCAGAAAACCTACGAGCAGTACTTC. The encoded protein is CASSLEPQGQKTYEQYF.